The source of this T cell receptor (beta chain) is a study of CD4 T cell repertoires in COVID-19. Overall study context: Other coronavirus spike proteins restimulated relabeled CFSE-low cells expanded with IL-2 for 10 days. Whole-study results and caveats: Between about 7 and 28% of SARS-CoV-2 clonotypes also appeared in SARS-CoV and/or HKU1 spike cultures. Suggested intraclonal diversification: top SARS-CoV-2-reactive clonotypes appeared in two or three memory subsets.

Profiled with immunoSEQ multiplex PCR; TCRdb holds only in-frame clones, not every one. This table has over 75,000 clones, 83% appearing once. Samples came from patients recovered from mild-to-severe COVID-19. V shed 4 bases and J shed 5 bases, with 12 bases lying between them. The CDR3 sequence is 13 residues long. Germline values: CDR1 SGHRS, CDR2 YFSETQ. Details on this clone: Its specificity is not known.

The receptor's source is a human donor who had COVID-19. The J gene is TRBJ2-5, the V gene TRBV5-1; TRBD1 is a possible D gene (6 bases). The sequenced sample was CD4+ T cells from peripheral blood, obtained after recovery from COVID-19. The CDR3 region is CASSEQGEETQYF. CDR3 DNA sequence: TGCGCCAGCAGCGAACAGGGAGAGGAGACCCAGTACTTC.